This record concerns one T cell receptor beta chain sequence. Its antigen is undetermined. Donation came from healthy HIV-negative adults that had no recent acute infections or vaccinations. All donors were Caucasian adults living in Nashville, Tennessee. A split of CD4+ cells into CD45RA+ naive and CD45RA-negative memory subsets was performed. This entry comes from a study of shared clonotypes between healthy human individuals. Study outcomes and limitations: A generally larger estimated richness was seen in naive subsets than in memory subsets.

Libraries were prepared by immunoSEQ multiplex PCR; TCRdb keeps only in-frame clonotypes and omits some of them. The sample consists of roughly 1,100,000 clones, around 76% of them appearing once. V was trimmed by 3 bases and J by 3 bases, leaving 14 bases between them. Germline CDR1 is SGHAT and CDR2 is FQNNGV. CDR3 length equals 15 residues. The source material was memory CD4+ T cells sorted from blood. Sample subset: CD45RA-negative fraction. The origin of this receptor is a man aged 18 to 29 in good health. The V gene is TRBV11-2, the J gene TRBJ1-1; D perhaps matches TRBD1 (6 bases). The CDR3 DNA reads TGTGCCAGCAGCTTCGGGGCCCAGGGGTACACTGAAGCTTTCTTT. It codes for CASSFGAQGYTEAFF.